This T cell receptor beta chain was obtained from a study of blood T cell repertoires in COVID-19. The CDR3 sequence is 15 residues long. The ends lost 4 bases at V and 4 bases at J; junction bases unmatched: 10. In germline, CDR1 is MDHEN, CDR2 SYDVKM. Source study methods: Amplification from reference gene primers served as the basis for estimated nucleated cell counts. Method: immunoSEQ multiplex PCR; TCRdb's copy keeps in-frame clones and lacks some. V and J calls plus clone size are reproduced from that table; the DNA served to infer D and trimming. In the table there are about 150,000 clones, around 91% of which are singletons. Seattle-derived patients entered the study during active infection and were followed longitudinally.

This chain links TRBV28 with TRBJ2-7; 7 bases map to TRBD2. Sequencing was performed on peripheral blood. This clonotype was sampled from a man between 18 and 35 years old with COVID-19, enrolled during active disease. The CDR3 DNA sequence: TGTGCCAGCAGTTCGAGTCGTGGGAGGGAATACGAGCAGTACTTC. Its protein product is CASSSSRGREYEQYF. Full variable domain (rest looked up from reference TRBV28 and TRBJ2-7): DVKVTQSSRYLVKRTGEKVFLECVQDMDHENMFWYRQDPGLGLRLIYFSYDVKMKEKGDIPEGYSVSREKKERFSLILESASTNQTSMYLCASSSSRGREYEQYFGPGTRLTVT.